This T cell receptor (beta chain) was recorded in a study of naive and memory T cell subsets. Notes on the study in general: TCR transcript changes with activation or differentiation may affect this RNA method.

The SP2 primer and nested alpha and beta constant region primers amplified ligated cDNA in four rounds. Reverse transcription of blood and skin TCR RNA was primed at alpha and beta constant regions. Each CDR3 protein is one row after TCRdb ran MiXCR on the 5' RACE reads. The sample lists about 48,000 distinct CDR3 sequences, approximately 4.5% seen once, with around 0.84% in the top ten. Per the germline V gene, CDR1 is SGHVS and CDR2 is FQNEAQ. There are 16 residues in the CDR3. V was pared by 2 bases and J by 0 bases, with 10 bases between. The library had UMIs added by 3' ligation of an oligonucleotide to TCR cDNA. Whole-blood samples were around 2.3 ml of peripheral blood from healthy adult volunteers. Input was roughly 1 to 1,100 ng of DNase-treated total RNA without cell sorting. This clonotype appeared many times. Its antigen is undetermined.

The TCR was taken from a female donor in good health. The chain links TRBV7-8 to TRBJ2-2, with D hard to call. The CDR3 DNA sequence: TGTGCCAGCAGCTTACGGCAGGCTCCGAACACCGGGGAGCTGTTTTTT. This gives the protein CASSLRQAPNTGELFF.